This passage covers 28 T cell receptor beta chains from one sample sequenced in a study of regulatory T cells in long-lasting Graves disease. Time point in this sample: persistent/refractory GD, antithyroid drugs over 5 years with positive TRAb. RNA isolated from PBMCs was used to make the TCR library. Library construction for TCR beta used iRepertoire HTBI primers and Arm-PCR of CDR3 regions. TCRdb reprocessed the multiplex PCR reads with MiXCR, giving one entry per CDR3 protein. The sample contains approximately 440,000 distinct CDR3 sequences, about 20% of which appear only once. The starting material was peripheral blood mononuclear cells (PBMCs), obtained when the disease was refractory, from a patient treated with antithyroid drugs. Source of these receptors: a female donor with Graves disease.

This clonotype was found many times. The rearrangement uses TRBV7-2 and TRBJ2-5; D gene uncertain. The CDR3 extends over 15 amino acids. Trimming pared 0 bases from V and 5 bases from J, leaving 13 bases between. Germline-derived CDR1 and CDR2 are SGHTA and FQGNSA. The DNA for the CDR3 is TGTGCCAGCAGCTTAGCTGCCTCCTCTGGGGAGACCCAGTACTTC. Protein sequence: CASSLAASSGETQYF.

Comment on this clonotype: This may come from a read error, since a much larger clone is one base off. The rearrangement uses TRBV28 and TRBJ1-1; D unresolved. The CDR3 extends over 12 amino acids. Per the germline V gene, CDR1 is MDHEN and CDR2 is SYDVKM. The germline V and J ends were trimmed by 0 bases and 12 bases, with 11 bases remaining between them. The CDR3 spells CASSLWERGTFF. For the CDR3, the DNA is TGTGCCAGCAGTTTATGGGAACGGGGAACTTTCTTT.

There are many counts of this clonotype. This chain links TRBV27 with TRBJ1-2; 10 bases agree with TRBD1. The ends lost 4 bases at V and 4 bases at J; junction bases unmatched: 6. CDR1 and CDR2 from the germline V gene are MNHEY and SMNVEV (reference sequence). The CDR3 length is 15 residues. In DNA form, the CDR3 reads TGTGCCAGCAGTTGGGGACAGGGGTTCGTCTATGGCTACACCTTC. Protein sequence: CASSWGQGFVYGYTF.

The CDR3 DNA reads TGTGCCAGCTCACCGTCGACAGGGGAGGTTGGCTACACCTTC. It yields the protein CASSPSTGEVGYTF. This rearrangement joins TRBV18 to TRBJ1-2; 8 bases fit TRBD1. The germline CDR1 and CDR2 sequences are KGHSH and LQKENI. J was trimmed by 7 bases and V by 3 bases; bases with no gene match: 7. The CDR3 consists of 14 residues. The full variable domain, its missing parts supplied by reference TRBV18 and TRBJ1-2, is NAGVMQNPRHLVRRRGQEARLRCSPMKGHSHVYWYRQLPEEGLKFMVYLQKENIIDESGMPKERFSAEFPKEGPSILRIQQVVRGDSAAYFCASSPSTGEVGYTFGSGTRLTVV.

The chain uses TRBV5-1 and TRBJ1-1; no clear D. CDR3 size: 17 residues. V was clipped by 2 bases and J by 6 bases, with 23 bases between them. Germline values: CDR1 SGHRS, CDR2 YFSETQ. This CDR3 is CASSLVTPSGVRAEAFF. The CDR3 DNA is TGCGCCAGCAGCTTAGTCACTCCCTCCGGGGTGCGCGCTGAAGCTTTCTTT.

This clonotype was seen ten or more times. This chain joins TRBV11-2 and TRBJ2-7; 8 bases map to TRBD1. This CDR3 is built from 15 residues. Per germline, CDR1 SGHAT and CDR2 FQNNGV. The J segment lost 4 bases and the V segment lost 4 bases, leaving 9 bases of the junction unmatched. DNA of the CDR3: TGTGCCAGCAGCTCCATGGACAGGGTGGAGTACGAGCAGTACTTC. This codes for CASSSMDRVEYEQYF.

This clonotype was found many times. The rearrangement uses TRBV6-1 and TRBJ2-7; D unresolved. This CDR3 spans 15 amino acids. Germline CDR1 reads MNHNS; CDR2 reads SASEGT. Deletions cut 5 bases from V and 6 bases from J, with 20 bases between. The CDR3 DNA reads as TGTGCCAGCAGTCCCTTCGGCCAAGCGTGGGCCGAGCAGTACTTC. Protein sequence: CASSPFGQAWAEQYF.

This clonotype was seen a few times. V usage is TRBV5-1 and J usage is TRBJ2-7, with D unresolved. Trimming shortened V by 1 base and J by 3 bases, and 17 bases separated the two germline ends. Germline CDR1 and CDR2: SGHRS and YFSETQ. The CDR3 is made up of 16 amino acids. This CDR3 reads CASSLRSPFRYYEQYF. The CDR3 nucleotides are TGCGCCAGCAGCTTGCGCTCTCCTTTTAGGTACTACGAGCAGTACTTC.

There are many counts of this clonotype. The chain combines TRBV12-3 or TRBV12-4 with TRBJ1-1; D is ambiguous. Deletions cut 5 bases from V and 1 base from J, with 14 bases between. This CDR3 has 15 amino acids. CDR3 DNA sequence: TGTGCCAGCAGTCCCAATAGGGTGGCGAACACTGAAGCTTTCTTT. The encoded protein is CASSPNRVANTEAFF.

In nucleotides, the CDR3 is TGTGCCAGCAGTGGGACATCGGGGGCCTCCTACGAGCAGTACTTC. It specifies CASSGTSGASYEQYF. The V call is TRBV6-1, the J call TRBJ2-7; tentatively, D is TRBD1 or TRBD2 (6 bases each). Germline V lookup: CDR1 MNHNS, CDR2 SASEGT. This CDR3 is 15 amino acids long. V was clipped by 4 bases and J by 0 bases, with 13 bases between them.

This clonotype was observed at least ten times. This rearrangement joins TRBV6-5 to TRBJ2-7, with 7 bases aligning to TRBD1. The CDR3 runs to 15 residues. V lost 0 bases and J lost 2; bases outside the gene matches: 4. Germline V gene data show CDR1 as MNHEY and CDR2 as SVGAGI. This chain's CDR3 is CASSYSRTGPYEQYF. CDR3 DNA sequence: TGTGCCAGCAGTTACTCCCGGACAGGACCCTACGAGCAGTACTTC.

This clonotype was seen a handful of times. CDR3 region: CSVCWTRAAGEQYF. The CDR3 DNA sequence: TGCAGCGTTTGTTGGACGAGGGCAGCGGGCGAGCAGTACTTC. The V call is TRBV29-1, the J call TRBJ2-7; TRBD2 is a possible D gene (6 bases). Germline-derived CDR1 and CDR2 are SQVTM and ANQGSEA. This CDR3 region has 14 residues. V was trimmed by 5 bases and J by 6 bases, leaving 20 bases between them.

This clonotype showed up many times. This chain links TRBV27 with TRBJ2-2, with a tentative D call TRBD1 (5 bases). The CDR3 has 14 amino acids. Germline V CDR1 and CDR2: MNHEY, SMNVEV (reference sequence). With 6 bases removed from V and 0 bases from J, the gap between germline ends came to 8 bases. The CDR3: CASSKGSNTGELFF. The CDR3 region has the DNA TGTGCCAGCAGCAAGGGGTCGAACACCGGGGAGCTGTTTTTT.

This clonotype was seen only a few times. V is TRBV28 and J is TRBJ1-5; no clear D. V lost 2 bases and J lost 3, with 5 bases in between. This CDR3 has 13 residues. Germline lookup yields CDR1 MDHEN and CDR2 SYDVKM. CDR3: CASSLRYNQPQHF. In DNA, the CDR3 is TGTGCCAGCAGTTTAAGGTACAATCAGCCCCAGCATTTT.

CDR3 region: CASSPAGGRVTEAFF. The CDR3 region has the DNA TGTGCCAGCAGCCCCGCTGGGGGCAGGGTCACTGAAGCTTTCTTT. The chain employs TRBV7-3 and TRBJ1-1; maybe TRBD1 (6 bases). In germline, CDR1 is SGHTA, CDR2 FQGTGA. The CDR3 is 15 residues long. Between the trimmed V and J ends, which lost 5 bases and 4 bases, there was a span of 17 bases.

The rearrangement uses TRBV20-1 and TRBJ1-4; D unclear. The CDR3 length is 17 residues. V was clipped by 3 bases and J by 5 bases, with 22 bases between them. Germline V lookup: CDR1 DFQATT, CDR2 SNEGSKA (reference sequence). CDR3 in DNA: TGCAGTGCTAGGCCCCTGACCTCGGCACCTAGAAATGAAAAACTGTTTTTT. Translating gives CSARPLTSAPRNEKLFF.

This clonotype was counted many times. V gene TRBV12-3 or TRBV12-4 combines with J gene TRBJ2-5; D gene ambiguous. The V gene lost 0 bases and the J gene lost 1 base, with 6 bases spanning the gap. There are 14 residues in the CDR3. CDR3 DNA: TGTGCCAGCAGTTTAGCCGGAGTCCAAGAGACCCAGTACTTC. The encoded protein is CASSLAGVQETQYF.

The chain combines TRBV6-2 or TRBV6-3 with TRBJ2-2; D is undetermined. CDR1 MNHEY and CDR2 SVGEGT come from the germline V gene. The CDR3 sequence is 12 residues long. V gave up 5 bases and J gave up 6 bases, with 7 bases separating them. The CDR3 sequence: CASSPESGELFF. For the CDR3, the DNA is TGTGCCAGCAGTCCAGAGTCCGGGGAGCTGTTTTTT.

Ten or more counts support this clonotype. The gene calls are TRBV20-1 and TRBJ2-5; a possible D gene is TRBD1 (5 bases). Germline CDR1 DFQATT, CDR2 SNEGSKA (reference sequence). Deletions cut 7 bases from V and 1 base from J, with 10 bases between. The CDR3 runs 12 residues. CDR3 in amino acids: CSGEDIQETQYF. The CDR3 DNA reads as TGCAGTGGCGAGGACATCCAAGAGACCCAGTACTTC.

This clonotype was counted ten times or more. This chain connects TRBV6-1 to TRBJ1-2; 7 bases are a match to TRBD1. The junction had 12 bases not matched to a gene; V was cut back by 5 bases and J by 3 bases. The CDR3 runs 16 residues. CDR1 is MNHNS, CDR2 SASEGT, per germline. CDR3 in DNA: TGTGCCAGCAGTCTAATGAAAGACAGGGCCTACTATGGCTACACCTTC. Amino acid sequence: CASSLMKDRAYYGYTF.

The CDR3 DNA is TGTGCCAGCAGCTTACTCTCCAGGGAAAACTACGAGCAGTACTTC. It codes for CASSLLSRENYEQYF. This chain uses TRBV7-8 with TRBJ2-7; D may be TRBD1 (5 bases). Trimming removed 2 bases at V and 3 bases at J, with 14 bases between. Germline V gives CDR1 SGHVS, CDR2 FQNEAQ. The CDR3 runs 15 residues.

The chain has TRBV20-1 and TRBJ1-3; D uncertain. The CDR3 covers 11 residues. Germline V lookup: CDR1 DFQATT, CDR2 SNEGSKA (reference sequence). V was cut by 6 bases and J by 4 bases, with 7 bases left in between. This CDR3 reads CSAGPGNTIYF. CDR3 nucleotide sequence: TGCAGTGCGGGCCCAGGAAACACCATATATTTT.

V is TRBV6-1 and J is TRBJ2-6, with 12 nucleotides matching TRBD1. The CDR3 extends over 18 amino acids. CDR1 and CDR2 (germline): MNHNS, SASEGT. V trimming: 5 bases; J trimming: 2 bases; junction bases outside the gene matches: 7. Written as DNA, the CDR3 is TGTGCCAGCAGTAAAGGGACAGGGGGCCCTCCTGGGGCCAACGTCCTGACTTTC. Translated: CASSKGTGGPPGANVLTF.

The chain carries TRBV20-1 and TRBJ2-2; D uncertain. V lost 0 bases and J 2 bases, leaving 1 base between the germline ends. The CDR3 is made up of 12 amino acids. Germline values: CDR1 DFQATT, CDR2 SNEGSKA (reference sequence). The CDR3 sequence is CSARDNTGELFF. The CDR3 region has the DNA TGCAGTGCTAGAGACAACACCGGGGAGCTGTTTTTT.

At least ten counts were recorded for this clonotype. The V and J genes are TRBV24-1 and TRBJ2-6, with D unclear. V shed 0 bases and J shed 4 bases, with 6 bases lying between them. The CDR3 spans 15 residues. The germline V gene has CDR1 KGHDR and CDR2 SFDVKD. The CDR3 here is CATSDLVQGANVLTF. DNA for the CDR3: TGTGCCACCAGTGATTTGGTTCAGGGGGCCAACGTCCTGACTTTC.

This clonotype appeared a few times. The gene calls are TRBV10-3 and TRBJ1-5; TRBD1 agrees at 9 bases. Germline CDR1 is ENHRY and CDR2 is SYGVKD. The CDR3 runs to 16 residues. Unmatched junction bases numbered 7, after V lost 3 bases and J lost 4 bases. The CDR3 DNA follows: TGTGCCATCAGTGAACGGGACAGGGTGGGAAATCAGCCCCAGCATTTT. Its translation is CAISERDRVGNQPQHF.

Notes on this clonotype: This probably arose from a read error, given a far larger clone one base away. The CDR3 is CASSLDLNTEALF. The CDR3 coding sequence is TGTGCCAGCAGCTTGGACCTGAACACTGAAGCTCTCTTT. This chain links TRBV5-5 with TRBJ1-1; no firm D call. The CDR3 loop spans 13 amino acids. Germline assignment: CDR1 SGHKS and CDR2 YYEKEE (reference sequence).

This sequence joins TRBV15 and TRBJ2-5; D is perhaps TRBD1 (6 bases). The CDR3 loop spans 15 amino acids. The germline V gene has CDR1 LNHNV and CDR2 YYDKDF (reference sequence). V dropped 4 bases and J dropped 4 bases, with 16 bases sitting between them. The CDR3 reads CATSTIGPGAETQYF. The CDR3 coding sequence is TGTGCCACCAGCACGATAGGCCCAGGGGCAGAGACCCAGTACTTC.